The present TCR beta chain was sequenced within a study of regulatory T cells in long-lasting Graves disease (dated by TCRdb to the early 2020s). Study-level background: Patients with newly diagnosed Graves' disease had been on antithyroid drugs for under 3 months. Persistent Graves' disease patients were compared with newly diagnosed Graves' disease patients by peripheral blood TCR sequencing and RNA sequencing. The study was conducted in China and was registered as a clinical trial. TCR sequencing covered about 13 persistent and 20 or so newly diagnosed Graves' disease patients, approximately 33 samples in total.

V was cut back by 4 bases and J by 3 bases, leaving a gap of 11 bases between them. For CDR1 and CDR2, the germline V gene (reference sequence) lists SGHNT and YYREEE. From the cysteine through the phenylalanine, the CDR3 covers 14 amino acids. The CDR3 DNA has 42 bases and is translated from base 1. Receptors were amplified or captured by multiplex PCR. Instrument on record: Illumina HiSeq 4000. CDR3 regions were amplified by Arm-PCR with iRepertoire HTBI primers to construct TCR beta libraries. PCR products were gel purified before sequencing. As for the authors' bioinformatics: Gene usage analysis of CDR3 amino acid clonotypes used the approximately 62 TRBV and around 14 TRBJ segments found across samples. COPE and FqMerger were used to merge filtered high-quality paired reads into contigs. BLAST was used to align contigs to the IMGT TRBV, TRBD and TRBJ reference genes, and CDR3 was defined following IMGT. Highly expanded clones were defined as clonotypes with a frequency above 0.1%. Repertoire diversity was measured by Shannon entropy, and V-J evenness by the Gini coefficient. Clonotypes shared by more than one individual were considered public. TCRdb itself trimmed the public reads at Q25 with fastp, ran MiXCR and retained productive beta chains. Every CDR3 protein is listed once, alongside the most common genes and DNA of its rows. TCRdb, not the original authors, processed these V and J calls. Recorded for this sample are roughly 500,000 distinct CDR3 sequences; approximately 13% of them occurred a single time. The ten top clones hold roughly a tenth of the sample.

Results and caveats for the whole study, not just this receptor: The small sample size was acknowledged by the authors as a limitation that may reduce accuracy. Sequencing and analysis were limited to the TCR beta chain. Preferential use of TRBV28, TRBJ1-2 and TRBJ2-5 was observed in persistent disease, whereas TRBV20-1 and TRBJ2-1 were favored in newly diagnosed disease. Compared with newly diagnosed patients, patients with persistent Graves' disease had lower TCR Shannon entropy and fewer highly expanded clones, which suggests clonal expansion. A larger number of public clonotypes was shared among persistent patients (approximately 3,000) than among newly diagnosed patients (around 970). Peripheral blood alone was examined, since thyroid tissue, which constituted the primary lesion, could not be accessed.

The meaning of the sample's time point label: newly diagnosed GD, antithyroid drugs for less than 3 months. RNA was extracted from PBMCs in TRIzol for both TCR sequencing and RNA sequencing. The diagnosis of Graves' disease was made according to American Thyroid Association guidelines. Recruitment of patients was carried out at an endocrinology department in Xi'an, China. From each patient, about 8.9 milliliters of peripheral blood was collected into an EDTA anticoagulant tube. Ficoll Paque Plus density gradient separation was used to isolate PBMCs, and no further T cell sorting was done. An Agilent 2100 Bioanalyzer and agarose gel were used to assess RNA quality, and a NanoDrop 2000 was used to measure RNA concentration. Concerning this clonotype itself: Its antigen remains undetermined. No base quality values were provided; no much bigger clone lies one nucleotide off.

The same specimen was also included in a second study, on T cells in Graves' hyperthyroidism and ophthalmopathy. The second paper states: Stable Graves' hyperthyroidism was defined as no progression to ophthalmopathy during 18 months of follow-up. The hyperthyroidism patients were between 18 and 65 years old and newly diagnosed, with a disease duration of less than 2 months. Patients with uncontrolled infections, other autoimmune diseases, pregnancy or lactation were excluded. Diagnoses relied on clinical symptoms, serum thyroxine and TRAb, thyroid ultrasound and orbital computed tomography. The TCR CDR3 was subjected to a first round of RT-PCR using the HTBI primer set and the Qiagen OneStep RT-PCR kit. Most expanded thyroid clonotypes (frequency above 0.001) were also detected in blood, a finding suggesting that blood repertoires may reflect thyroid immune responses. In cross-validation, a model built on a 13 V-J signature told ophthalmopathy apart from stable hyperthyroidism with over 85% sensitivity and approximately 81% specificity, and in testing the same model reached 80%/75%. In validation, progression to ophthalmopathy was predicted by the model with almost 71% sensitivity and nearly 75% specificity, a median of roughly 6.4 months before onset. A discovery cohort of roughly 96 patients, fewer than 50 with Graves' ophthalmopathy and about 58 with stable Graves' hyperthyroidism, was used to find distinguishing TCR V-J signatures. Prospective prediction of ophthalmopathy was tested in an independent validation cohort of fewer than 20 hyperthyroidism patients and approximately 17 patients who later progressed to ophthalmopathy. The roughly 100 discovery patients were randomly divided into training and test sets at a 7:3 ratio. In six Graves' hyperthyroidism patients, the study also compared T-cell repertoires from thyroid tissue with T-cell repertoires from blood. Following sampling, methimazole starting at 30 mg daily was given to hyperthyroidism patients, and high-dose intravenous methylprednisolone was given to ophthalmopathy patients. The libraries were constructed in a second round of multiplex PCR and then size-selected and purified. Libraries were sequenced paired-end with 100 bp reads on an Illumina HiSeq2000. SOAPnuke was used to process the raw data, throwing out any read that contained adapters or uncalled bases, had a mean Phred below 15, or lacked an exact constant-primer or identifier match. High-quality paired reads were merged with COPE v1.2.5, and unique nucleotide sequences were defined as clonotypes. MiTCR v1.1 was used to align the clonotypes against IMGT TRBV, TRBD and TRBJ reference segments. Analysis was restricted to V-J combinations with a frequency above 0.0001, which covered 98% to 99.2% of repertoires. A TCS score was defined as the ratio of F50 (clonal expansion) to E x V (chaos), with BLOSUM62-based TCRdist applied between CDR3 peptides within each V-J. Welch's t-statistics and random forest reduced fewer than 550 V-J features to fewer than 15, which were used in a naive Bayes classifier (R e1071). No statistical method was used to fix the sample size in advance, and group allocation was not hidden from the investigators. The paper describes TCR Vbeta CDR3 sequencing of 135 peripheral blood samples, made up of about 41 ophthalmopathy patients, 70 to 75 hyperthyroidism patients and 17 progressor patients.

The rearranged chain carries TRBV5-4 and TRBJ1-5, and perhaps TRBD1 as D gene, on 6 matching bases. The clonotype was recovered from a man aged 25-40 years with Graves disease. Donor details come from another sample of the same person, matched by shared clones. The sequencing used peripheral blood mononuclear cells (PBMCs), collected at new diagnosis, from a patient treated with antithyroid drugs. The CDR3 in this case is CASSQGGYNQPQHF. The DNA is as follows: TGTGCCAGCAGCCAAGGGGGTTACAATCAGCCCCAGCATTTT.